This T cell receptor beta chain derives from a study of T-cell memory formation after mild COVID-19 (dated by TCRdb to about 2021). With regard to the full study: TCR sequence clusters from the two donors were found to be largely donor specific. In a couple of donors, T-cell clones that expanded and contracted after mild COVID-19 were tracked by sequencing TCRalpha and TCRbeta repertoires over time. The cohort was made up of two young adult volunteers, one female and one male, who were previously healthy.

Including cysteine and phenylalanine, the CDR3 has 14 amino acids. CDR3 DNA is the only sequence kept; it has 42 bases, read in frame from the first base. The V end loses 7 bases and the J end loses 0 bases, and a stretch of 12 bases separates them. According to the germline V gene, CDR1 reads WSHSY and CDR2 reads SAAADI. The run used an Illumina NovaSeq 6000. TCRalpha and TCRbeta cDNA libraries were built by 5'RACE with constant-segment primers, adding sample barcodes and unique molecular identifiers. Trizol reagent was used to extract RNA from every sample. Amplification of the libraries took two PCR steps, and the second step added a second sample barcode plus Illumina TruSeq adapters. Sequencing of libraries was performed on an Illumina NovaSeq with 2 x 150 bp paired-end reads. Per the original workflow: With migec v1.2.7, reads were demultiplexed and then collapsed into UMI-guided consensus sequences. With mixcr v2.1.11, UMI consensuses were aligned to TRA and TRB V and J templates and assembled into clonotypes. A clonotype was counted as expanded or contracted only when both edgeR and NoisET called the clonotype significant, with the noise models trained on biological replicates. For edgeR calls, the thresholds were a false discovery rate-adjusted p below 0.01 and a log2 fold-change of 1. PCA with hierarchical clustering of max-normalized trajectories of the 1000 most abundant clonotypes was used as exploratory dynamics analysis. Separately sequenced CD4+ and CD8+ repertoires were used to assign a CD4 or CD8 phenotype to each responding clone. TCRdb passed the public sequencing reads through fastp at Q25 and MiXCR, retaining productive beta sequences. Each entry merges the rows of one CDR3 protein and shows their most common DNA and genes. The V and J calls and clone size are TCRdb's, not the authors'. Recorded for this sample are more than 300,000 distinct CDR3 sequences; 20% to 25% of them occurred a single time. 20% to 25% of the sample goes to the ten largest clones.

The paper as a whole reports these results and caveats: SARS-CoV-2 specificity of the second-wave clones peaking on day 37 was not confirmed. Clones contracting from day 15 to 85 had balanced CD4/CD8 phenotypes, while a second wave expanding from day 15 to 37 was biased towards CD4+. Contracting CD4+ clones appeared mostly in the CM and EM memory subsets, whereas CD8+ clones were enriched in EMRA. Only a couple of mild cases were covered by the study, and larger cohorts that include severe cases with pre-infection samples were considered necessary. The detection of some responding clones in pre-infection memory suggests that pre-existing cross-reactive memory T cells joined the SARS-CoV-2 response.

For this clonotype: The target of this receptor is not known. The input lacks base qualities; no much larger clone sits a single base away.

Ficoll-Paque density gradient centrifugation was used to isolate PBMCs. The sequence joins TRBV10-2 to TRBJ1-1; TRBD1 might be the D gene, on 5 matching bases. This TCR was recovered from a man between 18 and 29 years old who had mild COVID-19 (a few samples of this study predate the infection). The sample titles of this study are shuffled in the database, so cell type and time point are left out; the donor was told from shared clones. The sequenced sample consisted of PBMCs or a T cell subset sorted from them (not recorded which). CDR3 loop: CASIRQSLNTEAFF. The nucleotide sequence reads as follows: TGCGCCAGCATTCGACAGTCTCTGAACACTGAAGCTTTCTTT.